What follows are 28 T cell receptor beta chains derived from one specimen sequenced in a study of control samples from healthy donors and cancer patients (dated by TCRdb to the early 2020s). Library preparation used the immunoSEQ multiplex PCR assay. The table was pulled from immuneACCESS by TCRdb, which kept in-frame rearrangements only. Such tables lose some clones; where checked, under half of the loss comes from unresolved V genes, and the rest has no known cause. Across this sample there are about 89,000 clones, with more than 75% seen only once. Roughly 20% of the sample rests with the top ten. The specimen sequenced was blood. The source of these receptors is a young man in good health.

V and J are TRBV27 and TRBJ1-3, with D perhaps TRBD1 (6 bases). The CDR3 runs 15 residues. V shed 5 bases and J shed 0 bases, with 11 bases lying between them. Germline V CDR1 and CDR2: MNHEY, SMNVEV (reference sequence). This chain's CDR3 is CASSPDRSSGNTIYF. The CDR3, as DNA: TGTGCCAGCAGTCCGGACAGAAGCTCTGGAAACACCATATATTTT.

This clone was seen just once. This chain uses TRBV5-1 with TRBJ2-1, with 11 bases lining up with TRBD1. V trimming: 4 bases; J trimming: 8 bases; junction bases outside the gene matches: 8. CDR3 length: 15 amino acids. Per the germline V gene, CDR1 is SGHRS and CDR2 is YFSETQ. The CDR3: CASSLGQGAIDEQFF. CDR3 in DNA: TGCGCCAGCAGCCTAGGACAGGGGGCGATAGATGAGCAGTTCTTC. Looking up the rest from reference TRBV5-1 and TRBJ2-1 gives the full variable domain: KAGVTQTPRYLIKTRGQQVTLSCSPISGHRSVSWYQQTPGQGLQFLFEYFSETQRNKGNFPGRFSGRQFSNSRSEMNVSTLELGDSALYLCASSLGQGAIDEQFFGPGTRLTVL.

This chain connects TRBV4-1 to TRBJ2-7; tentative D call: TRBD1 (5 bases). The CDR3 runs to 15 residues. Trimming pared 1 base from V and 3 bases from J, leaving 13 bases between. The germline V gene has CDR1 MGHRA and CDR2 YSYEKL. The CDR3 coding sequence is TGCGCCAGCAGCCAAGGACAGCTGGAACGCTACGAGCAGTACTTC. Translation gives CASSQGQLERYEQYF.

The chain carries TRBV19 and TRBJ1-2; D is perhaps TRBD1 (5 bases). Germline V CDR1 and CDR2: LNHDA, SQIVND (reference sequence). The germline V and J ends were trimmed by 10 bases and 2 bases, with 8 bases remaining between them. This CDR3 comprises 11 residues. As DNA, the CDR3 is TGTGCCACACAGGAGAACTATGGCTACACCTTC. Translating gives CATQENYGYTF.

V gene TRBV5-5 combines with J gene TRBJ2-3, with D uncertain. Germline loops: CDR1 SGHKS, CDR2 YYEKEE (reference sequence). V was cut by 4 bases and J by 5 bases, with 11 bases left in between. The CDR3 extends over 13 amino acids. CDR3 sequence: CASSLSFLDTQYF. The CDR3 nucleotides read TGTGCCAGCAGCCTCAGTTTCTTAGATACGCAGTATTTT. Full variable domain (rest looked up from reference TRBV5-5 and TRBJ2-3): DAGVTQSPTHLIKTRGQQVTLRCSPISGHKSVSWYQQVLGQGPQFIFQYYEKEERGRGNFPDRFSARQFPNYSSELNVNALLLGDSALYLCASSLSFLDTQYFGPGTRLTVL.

The chain employs TRBV3-1 (or the pseudogene TRBV3-2) and TRBJ1-3, with D possibly being TRBD1 (6 bases). The CDR3 is 14 amino acids. The germline V and J ends were trimmed by 4 bases and 0 bases, with 7 bases remaining between them. The germline V gene has CDR1 LGHDT and CDR2 YNNKEL (reference sequence). The DNA for the CDR3 is TGTGCCAGCAGCCGACAGGTCTCTGGAAACACCATATATTTT. Protein sequence: CASSRQVSGNTIYF.

The rearrangement joins TRBV27 to TRBJ1-5; D call uncertain. Germline V gives CDR1 MNHEY, CDR2 SMNVEV (reference sequence). The CDR3 has 14 amino acids. V gave up 3 bases and J gave up 0 bases, with 6 bases separating them. This CDR3 reads CASSFGNSNQPQHF. CDR3 bases: TGTGCCAGCAGTTTTGGGAATAGCAATCAGCCCCAGCATTTT.

The chain is built from TRBV10-3 and TRBJ1-6; unclear D gene. Germline V gene data show CDR1 as ENHRY and CDR2 as SYGVKD. The CDR3 is made up of 13 amino acids. The V end lost 11 bases, the J end lost 4 bases, and 12 bases lay between the germline ends. CDR3 sequence: CASPPGYNSPLHF. DNA of the CDR3: TGTGCCTCCCCCCCGGGTTATAATTCACCCCTCCACTTT.

The chain has TRBV7-9 and TRBJ2-7; D possibly corresponds to TRBD1 (6 bases). CDR1 and CDR2 (germline): SEHNR, FQNEAQ (reference sequence). The CDR3 runs 14 residues. With 2 bases removed from V and 0 bases from J, the gap between germline ends came to 8 bases. The CDR3 DNA is TGTGCCAGCAGCTTATCACAGGGCTCCTACGAGCAGTACTTC. Amino acid sequence: CASSLSQGSYEQYF.

About this clone itself: Distinct nucleotide sequences in the sample also encode this CDR3. V is TRBV24-1 and J is TRBJ2-1; D gene uncertain. CDR3 length equals 12 residues. In germline, CDR1 is KGHDR, CDR2 SFDVKD. The V end lost 6 bases, the J end lost 4 bases, and 6 bases lay between the germline ends. For the CDR3, the DNA is TGTGCCACCAGTAGTACGTACAATGAGCAGTTCTTC. Protein sequence: CATSSTYNEQFF.

The chain recombines TRBV2 with TRBJ2-1; 7 bases line up with TRBD2. V lost 8 bases, J lost 3 bases, and 10 bases stayed unmatched. The CDR3 sequence is 15 residues long. The germline gives CDR1 SNHLY, CDR2 FYNNEI. CDR3 loop: CASGEREGYYNEQFF. The CDR3, as DNA: TGTGCCAGCGGGGAGAGGGAGGGGTACTACAATGAGCAGTTCTTC.

The chain joins TRBV7-6 to TRBJ2-5, with D perhaps being TRBD1 or TRBD2 (5 bases each). Per germline, CDR1 SGHVS and CDR2 FNYEAQ. The V gene lost 1 base and the J gene lost 5 bases, with 20 bases spanning the gap. The CDR3 covers 17 residues. The CDR3 loop is CASSLDPPSGAFETQYF. The CDR3 coding sequence is TGTGCCAGCAGCTTAGACCCCCCGTCCGGGGCATTCGAGACCCAGTACTTC.

The chain carries TRBV10-3 and TRBJ2-5; possible D gene TRBD2, 6 bases. Per the germline V gene, CDR1 is ENHRY and CDR2 is SYGVKD. The CDR3 covers 15 residues. The germline V and J ends were trimmed by 2 bases and 0 bases, with 10 bases remaining between them. This chain's CDR3 is CAISERGTNQETQYF. CDR3 sequence (DNA): TGTGCCATCAGTGAGCGGGGGACCAACCAAGAGACCCAGTACTTC.

The CDR3 DNA follows: TGTGCTAGTGCCGAGACAGGCTCCCCGGGCTTCTTT. This sequence encodes CASAETGSPGFF. This rearrangement joins TRBV12-5 to TRBJ1-1; the D gene is possibly TRBD1 (6 bases). V gave up 7 bases and J gave up 14 bases, with 20 bases separating them. CDR3 length: 12 amino acids. Germline CDR1 and CDR2: LGHNT and FRNRAP.

This rearrangement joins TRBV2 to TRBJ2-7; 7 bases fit TRBD1. Germline CDR1 is SNHLY and CDR2 is FYNNEI. The CDR3 has 15 residues. The V segment lost 3 bases and the J segment 2 bases; nucleotides outside the gene matches: 7. The CDR3 is CASSDAPGQPYEQYV. The DNA of the CDR3 is TGTGCCAGCAGTGATGCCCCGGGACAGCCCTACGAGCAGTACGTC.

This clone was picked up a small number of times. The rearrangement uses TRBV5-4 and TRBJ2-7, with 9 bases identical to TRBD1. The germline V gene encodes CDR1 SGHNT and CDR2 YYREEE (reference sequence). The length of the CDR3 is 14 residues. J lost 5 bases, V lost 2 bases, and 5 bases had no gene match. The CDR3 nucleotides read TGTGCCAGCAGCTTACCGGGACAGGGTGACGAGCAGTACTTC. Its protein is CASSLPGQGDEQYF.

The rearrangement links TRBV13 to TRBJ2-7; D may be TRBD1 (5 bases). There are 13 residues in the CDR3. The V and J ends lost 2 bases and 5 bases respectively, with 10 bases between them. Per the germline V gene, CDR1 is PRHDT and CDR2 is FYEKMQ (reference sequence). CDR3 in amino acids: CASSLRGPNEQYF. CDR3 DNA sequence: TGTGCCAGCAGCTTAAGGGGTCCAAACGAGCAGTACTTC.

The genes are TRBV5-1 and TRBJ1-4; 8 bases are shared with TRBD1. Trimming cost V 4 bases and J 8 bases; bases outside gene matches: 10. CDR1 SGHRS and CDR2 YFSETQ come from the germline V gene. The CDR3 extends over 15 amino acids. CDR3 nucleotides: TGCGCCAGCAGCGAACGGACAGGGAGGGGGGAAAAACTGTTTTTT. Protein product: CASSERTGRGEKLFF.

V usage is TRBV6-5 and J usage is TRBJ2-1; a possible D gene is TRBD2 (6 bases). Germline V gene sequence: CDR1 MNHEY, CDR2 SVGAGI. Trimming stripped 7 bases from V and 7 bases from J, with 20 bases between. The CDR3 spans 15 residues. The CDR3 sequence is CASTQRGYFRNEQFF. CDR3 sequence (DNA): TGTGCCAGCACCCAACGGGGGTATTTTCGGAATGAGCAGTTCTTC.

The chain's CDR3 is CASSFTPATNEKLFF. The CDR3 region has the DNA TGCGCCAGCAGCTTCACACCAGCAACTAATGAAAAACTGTTTTTT. The chain couples TRBV5-1 to TRBJ1-4; D is undetermined. CDR1 SGHRS and CDR2 YFSETQ come from the germline V gene. V lost 2 bases and J lost 0, with 8 bases in between. CDR3 length: 15 residues.

The chain recombines TRBV15 with TRBJ2-5, with D perhaps TRBD2 (6 bases). There are 15 residues in the CDR3. V lost 0 bases and J lost 5, with 13 bases in between. Germline-derived CDR1 and CDR2 are LNHNV and YYDKDF (reference sequence). The CDR3: CATSRDRGTFETQYF. The CDR3, as DNA: TGTGCCACCAGCAGAGATCGCGGGACTTTTGAGACCCAGTACTTC.

The V call is TRBV6-4, the J call TRBJ2-2; no clear D gene. The germline V gene has CDR1 MRHNA and CDR2 SNTAGT. V gave up 3 bases and J gave up 6 bases, with 8 bases separating them. CDR3 length equals 13 residues. The CDR3 nucleotides read TGTGCCAGCAGTGAAAGTTCGGCCGGGGAGCTGTTTTTT. Protein product: CASSESSAGELFF.

The chain couples TRBV20-1 to TRBJ2-3; TRBD2 might be the D (5 bases). CDR3 length: 11 residues. Per germline, CDR1 DFQATT and CDR2 SNEGSKA (reference sequence). V gave up 5 bases and J gave up 7 bases, with 10 bases separating them. The CDR3 DNA sequence: TGCAGTGCTGGCCCGGGAAATACGCAGTATTTT. Protein product: CSAGPGNTQYF.

The rearrangement links TRBV18 to TRBJ1-5, with D hard to call. The germline V gene has CDR1 KGHSH and CDR2 LQKENI. CDR3 length equals 15 residues. Trimming left V 3 bases short and J 3 bases short, with 12 bases between. In DNA form, the CDR3 reads TGTGCCAGCTCACCTACAAGAATGAACAATCAGCCCCAGCATTTT. Protein sequence: CASSPTRMNNQPQHF.

The rearrangement uses TRBV9 and TRBJ2-5; D is possibly TRBD2 (6 bases). Germline CDR1 reads SGDLS; CDR2 reads YYNGEE. Trimming left V 0 bases short and J 5 bases short, with 14 bases between. This CDR3 contains 15 residues. The CDR3 nucleotides are TGTGCCAGCAGCGTAGGGCCGGGGGTGACGGAGACCCAGTACTTC. Its translation: CASSVGPGVTETQYF.

This clone was found once. The CDR3 DNA sequence: TGTGCCAGCAGTGAACGATACGAGCAGTACGTC. It specifies CASSERYEQYV. The chain carries TRBV6-1 and TRBJ2-7; D unclear. V lost 2 bases, J lost 4 bases, and 3 bases lay in between. Germline values: CDR1 MNHNS, CDR2 SASEGT. The length of the CDR3 is 11 residues.

The chain recombines TRBV2 with TRBJ2-4; D possibly matches TRBD1 or TRBD2 (5 bases each). The V gene lost 4 bases and the J gene lost 5 bases, with 6 bases spanning the gap. Germline assignment: CDR1 SNHLY and CDR2 FYNNEI. The CDR3 is made up of 12 amino acids. CDR3 sequence: CASSGDENIQYF. The CDR3 DNA reads TGTGCCAGCAGTGGGGACGAAAACATTCAGTACTTC.

In nucleotides, the CDR3 is TGTGCCAGCAGCAAAGTCTGTGGCGGGGGGCTCCGGAGCACAGATACGCAGTATTTT. Protein product: CASSKVCGGGLRSTDTQYF. The chain carries TRBV21-1 and TRBJ2-3; the D call TRBD2 from the table was never checked on the DNA. TRBV21-1 has pseudogene status. This CDR3 is built from 19 residues.